The next 8 T cell receptor beta chains were all read from a single sample in a study of cytomegalovirus exposure and HLA in healthy donors. The PCR contained 60 Vbeta and 13 Jbeta primers. Sequenced by immunoSEQ multiplex PCR; TCRdb stores in-frame clones only, minus some. The sample includes tens of thousands of clones, roughly 80% of them seen just once. Sequenced: PBMCs. The source of these receptors is a woman aged 40 to 50 in good health and CMV-seropositive.

J is TRBJ2-1 and V is TRBV15; 15 nucleotides match TRBD2. The CDR3 has 15 amino acids. V dropped 5 bases and J dropped 10; count of bases not matched to a gene: 6. From germline, CDR1 is LNHNV and CDR2 YYDKDF (reference sequence). CDR3 loop: CATSLRTSGGAEQFF. For the CDR3, the DNA is TGTGCCACCAGCCTTCGGACTAGCGGGGGGGCCGAGCAGTTCTTC. The full variable domain, its missing parts supplied by reference TRBV15 and TRBJ2-1, is DAMVIQNPRYQVTQFGKPVTLSCSQTLNHNVMYWYQQKSSQAPKLLFHYYDKDFNNEADTPDNFQSRRPNTSFCFLDIRSPGLGDTAMYLCATSLRTSGGAEQFFGPGTRLTVL.

V and J are TRBV6-1 and TRBJ1-1, with 7 bases identical to TRBD1. Trimming cost V 8 bases and J 0 bases; bases outside gene matches: 9. Germline CDR1 reads MNHNS; CDR2 reads SASEGT. This CDR3 is built from 15 residues. CDR3 sequence: CASLRGAGMNTEAFF. The CDR3 DNA reads as TGTGCCAGCCTCAGGGGGGCAGGGATGAACACTGAAGCTTTCTTT.

This clone is medium-sized in the sample. The chain uses TRBV5-6 and TRBJ2-7, with TRBD2 matching 7 bases. Trimming at V came to 4 bases and at J to 4 bases, leaving 8 bases not matched to a gene. The CDR3 has 14 residues. Germline V lookup: CDR1 SGHDT, CDR2 YYEEEE. Here the CDR3 DNA reads TGTGCCAGCAGCCGAGCGGGGCCTTTGTACGAGCAGTACTTC. Its protein is CASSRAGPLYEQYF.

The chain joins TRBV4-1 to TRBJ2-1; 10 nucleotides match TRBD2. The V gene end was trimmed by 8 bases and the J gene end by 8 bases; junction bases not matched to a gene: 15. The germline gives CDR1 MGHRA, CDR2 YSYEKL. The CDR3 is 16 residues long. CDR3 loop: CASDPRAGGPRYEQFF. CDR3 DNA sequence: TGCGCCAGCGACCCGAGAGCGGGGGGGCCCAGGTATGAGCAGTTCTTC.

This rearrangement joins TRBV19 to TRBJ2-3; D is possibly TRBD1 (5 bases). V gave up 3 bases and J gave up 1 base, with 8 bases separating them. CDR3 length equals 14 residues. Germline assignment: CDR1 LNHDA and CDR2 SQIVND (reference sequence). DNA of the CDR3: TGTGCCAGTAGTATGGGGCAGCGCACAGATACGCAGTATTTT. The encoded protein is CASSMGQRTDTQYF.

This clone was seen a few times. The CDR3 DNA reads TGCGCCAGCAGCATCGAGCGGCGCACAGATACGCAGTATTTT. This translates into CASSIERRTDTQYF. The chain joins TRBV5-1 to TRBJ2-3; D might be TRBD2 (5 bases). Germline CDR1 SGHRS, CDR2 YFSETQ. Trimming left V 4 bases short and J 1 base short, with 10 bases between. This CDR3 comprises 14 residues. The full variable domain, its missing parts supplied by reference TRBV5-1 and TRBJ2-3, is KAGVTQTPRYLIKTRGQQVTLSCSPISGHRSVSWYQQTPGQGLQFLFEYFSETQRNKGNFPGRFSGRQFSNSRSEMNVSTLELGDSALYLCASSIERRTDTQYFGPGTRLTVL.

The chain uses TRBV11-2 and TRBJ2-3; 9 positions agree with TRBD2. Germline assignment: CDR1 SGHAT and CDR2 FQNNGV. The J segment lost 14 bases and the V segment lost 4 bases, leaving 10 bases of the junction unmatched. This CDR3 has 13 amino acids. This CDR3 reads CASSSVAGASAYF. In DNA form, the CDR3 reads TGTGCCAGCAGCTCGGTAGCGGGGGCCTCTGCGTATTTT.

This chain connects TRBV27 to TRBJ1-1; 9 bases line up with TRBD1. The germline gives CDR1 MNHEY, CDR2 SMNVEV (reference sequence). This CDR3 has 13 amino acids. V was pared by 7 bases and J by 5 bases, with 5 bases of the junction left unmatched. This CDR3 is CASNRGLGTEAFF. CDR3 DNA sequence: TGTGCCAGCAACAGGGGGCTCGGGACTGAAGCTTTCTTT.